These T cell receptor beta chains were read from a single sample in a study of cytomegalovirus exposure and HLA in healthy donors. TCRdb keeps only in-frame clones here, not all; method: immunoSEQ multiplex PCR. The data contain around 180,000 clones, over 80% of them singletons. Material: PBMCs. The receptors shown here come from a boy aged 2 to 10 in good health and CMV-seronegative. The CDR3 runs from the conserved cysteine through the conserved F or W. D genes are given only for firm matches. Expanded clones are given a class, and other clones once, few, many or no size at all.

clone_size: -; d_call: TRBD2; j_call: TRBJ2-2; v_call: TRBV6-5; cdr3_length: 14; cdr3_aa: CASRSGGVTGELFF; cdr3_nt: TGTGCCAGCCGAAGCGGGGGGGTTACCGGGGAGCTGTTTTTT
clone_size: -; d_call: -; j_call: TRBJ1-6; v_call: TRBV4-3; cdr3_length: 14; cdr3_aa: CASSQDPRDSPLHF; cdr3_nt: TGCGCCAGCAGCCAAGATCCGAGGGATTCACCCCTCCACTTT
clone_size: -; d_call: -; j_call: TRBJ1-5; v_call: TRBV19; cdr3_length: 16; cdr3_aa: CASSIGTGYSNQPQHF; cdr3_nt: TGTGCCAGTAGTATAGGCACAGGGTATAGCAATCAGCCCCAGCATTTT
clone_size: -; d_call: -; j_call: TRBJ2-3; v_call: TRBV7-6; cdr3_length: 16; cdr3_aa: CASSLLAEPSTDTQYF; cdr3_nt: TGTGCCAGCAGCTTATTGGCGGAACCTAGCACAGATACGCAGTATTTT
clone_size: few; d_call: TRBD2; j_call: TRBJ2-1; v_call: TRBV13; cdr3_length: 15; cdr3_aa: CASSLRTSGGNEQFF; cdr3_nt: TGTGCCAGCAGCTTGCGGACTAGCGGGGGGAATGAGCAGTTCTTC
clone_size: -; d_call: TRBD2; j_call: TRBJ2-3; v_call: TRBV9; cdr3_length: 16; cdr3_aa: CASSPSGGASTDTQYF; cdr3_nt: TGTGCCAGCAGCCCTAGCGGGGGGGCGTCTACAGATACGCAGTATTTT
clone_size: few; d_call: -; j_call: TRBJ2-7; v_call: TRBV5-1; cdr3_length: 14; cdr3_aa: CASKSGAPTSEQYF; cdr3_nt: TGCGCCAGCAAATCAGGGGCCCCTACGAGCGAGCAGTACTTC
clone_size: once; d_call: -; j_call: TRBJ1-3; v_call: TRBV4-1; cdr3_length: 16; cdr3_aa: CASSSSGGFTGNTIYF; cdr3_nt: TGCGCCAGCAGCAGCTCGGGGGGGTTCACTGGAAACACCATATATTTT
clone_size: -; d_call: TRBD2; j_call: TRBJ2-1; v_call: TRBV29-1; cdr3_length: 14; cdr3_aa: CSTLAGGLYNEQFF; cdr3_nt: TGCAGCACCTTAGCGGGAGGGCTTTACAATGAGCAGTTCTTC
clone_size: -; d_call: TRBD1; j_call: TRBJ2-4; v_call: TRBV5-6; cdr3_length: 14; cdr3_aa: CASSFGERGHIQYF; cdr3_nt: TGTGCCAGCAGCTTCGGGGAGAGGGGGCACATTCAGTACTTC
clone_size: -; d_call: TRBD2; j_call: TRBJ2-1; v_call: TRBV7-3; cdr3_length: 17; cdr3_aa: CASSLGVAGDPDNEQFF; cdr3_nt: TGTGCCAGCAGCCTAGGGGTAGCGGGAGATCCGGACAATGAGCAGTTCTTC
clone_size: once; d_call: -; j_call: TRBJ1-6; v_call: TRBV27; cdr3_length: 17; cdr3_aa: CASSLSPFSSYNSPLHF; cdr3_nt: TGTGCCAGCAGTTTATCTCCGTTTTCCAGCTATAATTCACCCCTCCACTTT
clone_size: -; d_call: -; j_call: TRBJ1-1; v_call: TRBV19; cdr3_length: 15; cdr3_aa: CASSIDRSGNGEAFF; cdr3_nt: TGTGCCAGTAGTATAGATCGAAGCGGTAATGGGGAAGCTTTCTTT
clone_size: -; d_call: TRBD1; j_call: TRBJ1-2; v_call: TRBV4-2; cdr3_length: 15; cdr3_aa: CASSLLLEGQGGYTF; cdr3_nt: TGTGCCAGCAGCCTCCTCCTGGAAGGACAGGGGGGCTACACCTTC
clone_size: -; d_call: TRBD1; j_call: TRBJ1-2; v_call: TRBV6-1; cdr3_length: 14; cdr3_aa: CASSVLDRVGGYTF; cdr3_nt: TGTGCCAGCAGTGTTCTCGACAGGGTCGGCGGCTACACCTTC
clone_size: -; d_call: -; j_call: TRBJ2-4; v_call: TRBV9; cdr3_length: 17; cdr3_aa: CASTVNAYGVGKNIQYF; cdr3_nt: TGTGCCAGCACCGTCAATGCGTACGGGGTTGGCAAAAACATTCAGTACTTC
clone_size: few; d_call: TRBD1; j_call: TRBJ1-1; v_call: TRBV4-3; cdr3_length: 14; cdr3_aa: CASSFQGADTEAFF; cdr3_nt: TGCGCCAGCAGCTTTCAGGGGGCGGACACTGAAGCTTTCTTT
clone_size: -; d_call: TRBD1; j_call: TRBJ1-1; v_call: TRBV18; cdr3_length: 16; cdr3_aa: CASSPQRDRASSEAFF; cdr3_nt: TGTGCCAGCTCACCTCAAAGGGACAGGGCTTCTTCCGAAGCTTTCTTT
clone_size: -; d_call: TRBD2; j_call: TRBJ2-5; v_call: TRBV5-1; cdr3_length: 14; cdr3_aa: CASSLSLAGETQYF; cdr3_nt: TGCGCCAGCAGCTTGTCACTAGCGGGGGAGACCCAGTACTTC
clone_size: -; d_call: TRBD1; j_call: TRBJ2-3; v_call: TRBV11-2; cdr3_length: 16; cdr3_aa: CASSLAGGFTTDTQYF; cdr3_nt: TGTGCCAGCAGCTTAGCAGGGGGCTTTACCACAGATACGCAGTATTTT
clone_size: once; d_call: -; j_call: TRBJ2-5; v_call: TRBV5-1; cdr3_length: 14; cdr3_aa: CASSLSGSQETQYF; cdr3_nt: TGCGCCAGCAGCTTGAGCGGCAGCCAAGAGACCCAGTACTTC
clone_size: -; d_call: -; j_call: TRBJ1-5; v_call: TRBV30; cdr3_length: 14; cdr3_aa: CAWSLGGRNQPQHF; cdr3_nt: TGTGCCTGGAGTTTGGGAGGAAGGAATCAGCCCCAGCATTTT
clone_size: -; d_call: TRBD1; j_call: TRBJ1-2; v_call: TRBV5-4; cdr3_length: 12; cdr3_aa: CASQDRGQGYTF; cdr3_nt: TGTGCCAGCCAGGACAGGGGGCAAGGCTACACCTTC
clone_size: -; d_call: -; j_call: TRBJ1-1; v_call: TRBV11-3; cdr3_length: 13; cdr3_aa: CASSFRRDTEAFF; cdr3_nt: TGTGCCAGCAGCTTTCGGAGGGACACTGAAGCTTTCTTT
clone_size: -; d_call: TRBD2; j_call: TRBJ2-1; v_call: TRBV7-7; cdr3_length: 15; cdr3_aa: CASSRGLAVYNEQFF; cdr3_nt: TGTGCCAGCAGCCGAGGACTAGCGGTTTACAATGAGCAGTTCTTC
clone_size: -; d_call: -; j_call: TRBJ1-1; v_call: TRBV6-5; cdr3_length: 12; cdr3_aa: CASTPRGTSAFF; cdr3_nt: TGTGCCAGCACCCCCAGAGGCACTTCAGCTTTCTTT
clone_size: -; d_call: -; j_call: TRBJ2-2; v_call: TRBV5-6; cdr3_length: 15; cdr3_aa: CASSPAGAGTGELFF; cdr3_nt: TGTGCCAGCAGCCCCGCAGGGGCGGGCACCGGGGAGCTGTTTTTT